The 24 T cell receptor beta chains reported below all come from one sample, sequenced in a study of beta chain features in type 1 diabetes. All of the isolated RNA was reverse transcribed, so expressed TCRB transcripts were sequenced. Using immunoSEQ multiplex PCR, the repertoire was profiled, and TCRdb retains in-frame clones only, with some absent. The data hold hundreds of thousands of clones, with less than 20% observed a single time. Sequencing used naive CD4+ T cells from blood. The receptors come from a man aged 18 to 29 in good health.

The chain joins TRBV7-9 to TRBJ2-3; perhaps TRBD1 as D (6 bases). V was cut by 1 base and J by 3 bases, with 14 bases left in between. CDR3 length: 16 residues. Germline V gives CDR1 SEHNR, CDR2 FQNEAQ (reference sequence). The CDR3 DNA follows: TGTGCCAGCAGCTTAGGCCCAGGGGTCGGAACAGATACGCAGTATTTT. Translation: CASSLGPGVGTDTQYF.

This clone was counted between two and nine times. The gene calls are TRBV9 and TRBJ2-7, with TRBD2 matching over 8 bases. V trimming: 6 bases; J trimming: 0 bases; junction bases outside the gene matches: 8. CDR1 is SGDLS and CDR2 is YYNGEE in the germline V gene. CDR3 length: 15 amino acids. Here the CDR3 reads CASTRSGDNSYEQYF. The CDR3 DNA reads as TGTGCCAGCACTCGTAGCGGGGACAACTCCTACGAGCAGTACTTC. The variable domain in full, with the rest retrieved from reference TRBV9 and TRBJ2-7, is DSGVTQTPKHLITATGQRVTLRCSPRSGDLSVYWYQQSLDQGLQFLIQYYNGEERAKGNILERFSAQQFPDLHSELNLSSLELGDSALYFCASTRSGDNSYEQYFGPGTRLTVT.

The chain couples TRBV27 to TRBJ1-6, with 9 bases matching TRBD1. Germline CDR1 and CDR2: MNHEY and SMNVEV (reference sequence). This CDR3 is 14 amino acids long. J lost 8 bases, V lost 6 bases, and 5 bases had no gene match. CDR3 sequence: CASSRGQGHSPLHF. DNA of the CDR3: TGTGCCAGCAGCCGGGGACAGGGCCATTCACCCCTCCACTTT.

CDR3 amino acids: CASSWNSLSGNTIYF. The CDR3 nucleotides are TGTGCCAGCAGCTGGAACAGTCTCTCTGGAAACACCATATATTTT. V gene TRBV7-9 combines with J gene TRBJ1-3; D unresolved. The CDR3 spans 15 residues. CDR1 SEHNR and CDR2 FQNEAQ come from the germline V gene (reference sequence). V dropped 4 bases and J dropped 0 bases, with 10 bases sitting between them.

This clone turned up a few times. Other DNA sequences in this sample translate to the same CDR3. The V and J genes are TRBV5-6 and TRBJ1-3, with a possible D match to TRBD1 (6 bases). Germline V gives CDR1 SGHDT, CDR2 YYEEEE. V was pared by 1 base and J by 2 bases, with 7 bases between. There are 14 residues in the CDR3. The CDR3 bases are TGTGCCAGCAGCTTGACAGGGACTGGAAACACCATATATTTT. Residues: CASSLTGTGNTIYF.

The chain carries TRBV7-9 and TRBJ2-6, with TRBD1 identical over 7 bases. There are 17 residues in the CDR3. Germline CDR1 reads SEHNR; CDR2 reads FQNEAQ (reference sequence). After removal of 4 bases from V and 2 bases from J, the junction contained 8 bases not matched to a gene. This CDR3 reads CASSSLTGNPGANVLTF. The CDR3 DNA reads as TGTGCCAGCAGCTCCCTGACAGGGAACCCTGGGGCCAACGTCCTGACTTTC.

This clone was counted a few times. The CDR3 here is CASSLGGTDPNSPLHF. The DNA for the CDR3 is TGCGCCAGCAGCCTGGGGGGGACAGATCCTAATTCACCCCTCCACTTT. The chain links TRBV4-3 to TRBJ1-6; 7 positions agree with TRBD1. The CDR3 covers 16 residues. The trim removed 4 bases at V and 6 bases at J, leaving 9 bases unmatched. Germline V gene sequence: CDR1 LGHNA, CDR2 YSLEER.

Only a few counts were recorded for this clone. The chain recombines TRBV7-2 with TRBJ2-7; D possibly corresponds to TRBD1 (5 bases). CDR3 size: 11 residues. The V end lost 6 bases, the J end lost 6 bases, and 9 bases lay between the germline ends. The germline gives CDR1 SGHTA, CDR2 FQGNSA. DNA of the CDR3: TGTGCCAGCAGTTCGACAGTCGAGCAGTACTTC. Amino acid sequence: CASSSTVEQYF.

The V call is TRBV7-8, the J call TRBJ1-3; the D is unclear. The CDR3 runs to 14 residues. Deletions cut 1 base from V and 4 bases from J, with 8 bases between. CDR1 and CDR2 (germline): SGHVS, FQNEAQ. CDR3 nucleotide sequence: TGTGCCAGCAGCTTAGGAACGACCGGAAACACCATATATTTT. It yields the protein CASSLGTTGNTIYF. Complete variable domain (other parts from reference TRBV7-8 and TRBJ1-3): GAGVSQSPRYKVAKRGQDVALRCDPISGHVSLFWYQQALGQGPEFLTYFQNEAQLDKSGLPSDRFFAERPEGSVSTLKIQRTQQEDSAVYLCASSLGTTGNTIYFGEGSWLTVV.

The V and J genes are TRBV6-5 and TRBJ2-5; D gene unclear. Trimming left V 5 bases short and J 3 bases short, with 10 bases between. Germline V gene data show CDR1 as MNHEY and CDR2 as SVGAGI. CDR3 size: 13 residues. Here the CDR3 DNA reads TGTGCCAGCAGTGAAATAGGGAAAGAGACCCAGTACTTC. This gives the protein CASSEIGKETQYF.

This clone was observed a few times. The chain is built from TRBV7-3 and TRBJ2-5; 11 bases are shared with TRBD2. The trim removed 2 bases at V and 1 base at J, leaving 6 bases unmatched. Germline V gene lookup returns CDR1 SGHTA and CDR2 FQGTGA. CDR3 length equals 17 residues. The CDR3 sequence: CASSLQASGRPQETQYF. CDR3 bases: TGTGCCAGCAGCTTACAGGCTAGCGGGAGGCCCCAAGAGACCCAGTACTTC.

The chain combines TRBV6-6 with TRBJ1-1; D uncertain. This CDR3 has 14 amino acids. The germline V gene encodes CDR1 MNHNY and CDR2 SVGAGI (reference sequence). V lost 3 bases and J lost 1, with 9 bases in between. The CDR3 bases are TGTGCCAGCAGTTATGGACGGTCGAACACTGAAGCTTTCTTT. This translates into CASSYGRSNTEAFF.

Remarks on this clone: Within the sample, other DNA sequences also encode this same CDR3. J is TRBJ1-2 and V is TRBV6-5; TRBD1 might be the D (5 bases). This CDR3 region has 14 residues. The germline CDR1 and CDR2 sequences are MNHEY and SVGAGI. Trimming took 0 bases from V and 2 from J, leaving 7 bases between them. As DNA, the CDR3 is TGTGCCAGCAGTTACTCCCGGGACAACTATGGCTACACCTTC. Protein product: CASSYSRDNYGYTF.

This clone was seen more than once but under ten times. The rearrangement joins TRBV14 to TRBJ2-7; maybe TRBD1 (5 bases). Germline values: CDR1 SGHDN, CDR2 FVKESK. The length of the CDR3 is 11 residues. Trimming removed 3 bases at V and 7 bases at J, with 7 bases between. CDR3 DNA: TGTGCCAGCAGCCACCGACAGGAGCAGTACTTC. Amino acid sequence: CASSHRQEQYF.

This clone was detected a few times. The CDR3 reads CASSFNPSGSYEQYF. The CDR3 DNA reads as TGTGCCAGCAGCTTCAATCCTAGCGGGAGTTACGAGCAGTACTTC. The chain is built from TRBV7-3 and TRBJ2-7; 10 nucleotides match TRBD2. V trimming: 3 bases; J trimming: 4 bases; junction bases outside the gene matches: 6. The CDR3 extends over 15 amino acids. Germline assignment: CDR1 SGHTA and CDR2 FQGTGA.

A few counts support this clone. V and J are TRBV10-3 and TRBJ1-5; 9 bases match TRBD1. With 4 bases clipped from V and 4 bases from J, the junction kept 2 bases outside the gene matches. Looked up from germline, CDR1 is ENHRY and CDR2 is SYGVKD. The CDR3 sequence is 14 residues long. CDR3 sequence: CAISGGTGNQPQHF. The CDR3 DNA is TGTGCCATCAGTGGGGGGACAGGGAATCAGCCCCAGCATTTT.

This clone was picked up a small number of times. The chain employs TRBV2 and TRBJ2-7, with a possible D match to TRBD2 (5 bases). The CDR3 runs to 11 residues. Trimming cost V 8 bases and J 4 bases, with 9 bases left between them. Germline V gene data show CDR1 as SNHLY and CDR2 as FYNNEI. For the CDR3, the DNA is TGTGCCAGCTCACGGAGGTACGAGCAGTACTTC. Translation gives CASSRRYEQYF.

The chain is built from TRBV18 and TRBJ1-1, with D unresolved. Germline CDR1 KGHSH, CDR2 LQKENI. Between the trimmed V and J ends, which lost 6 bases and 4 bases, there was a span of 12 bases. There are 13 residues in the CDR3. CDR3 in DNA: TGTGCCAGCTCCGCACCGCGGATCACTGAAGCTTTCTTT. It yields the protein CASSAPRITEAFF.

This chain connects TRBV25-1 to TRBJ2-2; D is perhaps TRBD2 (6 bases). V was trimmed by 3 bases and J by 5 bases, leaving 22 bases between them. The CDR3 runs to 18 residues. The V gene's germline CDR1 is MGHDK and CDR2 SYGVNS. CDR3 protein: CASSDPTKRGMGTGELFF. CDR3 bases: TGTGCCAGCAGTGACCCGACTAAGCGCGGGATGGGTACCGGGGAGCTGTTTTTT.

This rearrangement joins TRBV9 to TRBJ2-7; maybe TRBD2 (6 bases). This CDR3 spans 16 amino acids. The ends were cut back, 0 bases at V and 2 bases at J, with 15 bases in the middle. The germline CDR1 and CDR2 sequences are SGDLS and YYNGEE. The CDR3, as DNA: TGTGCCAGCAGCGTAGGGGCCCGGGACTCGCCCTACGAGCAGTACTTC. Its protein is CASSVGARDSPYEQYF.

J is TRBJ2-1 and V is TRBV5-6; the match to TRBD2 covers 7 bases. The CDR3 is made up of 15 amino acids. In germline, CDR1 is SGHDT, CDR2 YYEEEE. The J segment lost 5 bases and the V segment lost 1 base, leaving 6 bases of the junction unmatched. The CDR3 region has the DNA TGTGCCAGCAGCTTGTGGGGAGGGACGGACAATGAGCAGTTCTTC. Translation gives CASSLWGGTDNEQFF.

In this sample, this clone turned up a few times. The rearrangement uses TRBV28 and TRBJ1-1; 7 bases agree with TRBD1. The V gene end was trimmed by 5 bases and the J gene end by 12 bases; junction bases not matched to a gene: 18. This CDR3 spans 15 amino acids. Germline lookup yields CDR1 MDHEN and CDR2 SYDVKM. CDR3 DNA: TGTGCCAGCAGTCCTCCGACAGGGAGAAGTTTTAGGACTTTCTTT. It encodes CASSPPTGRSFRTFF.

The CDR3 loop is CASTVVRGLGSYEQYF. CDR3 sequence (DNA): TGTGCCAGCACCGTCGTTAGAGGGCTCGGCTCCTACGAGCAGTACTTC. The chain has TRBV28 and TRBJ2-7; weak D call: TRBD2 (5 bases). Looked up from germline, CDR1 is MDHEN and CDR2 is SYDVKM. The CDR3 contains 16 residues. Trimming stripped 7 bases from V and 0 bases from J, with 19 bases between.

The CDR3 nucleotides are TGTGCCAGCAGCTCCCGTTCCGGGACTAGCAGGGCTTGGGATACGCAGTATTTT. This encodes CASSSRSGTSRAWDTQYF. The rearrangement joins TRBV7-9 to TRBJ2-3, with TRBD2 matching 9 bases. V shed 4 bases and J 6 bases; nucleotides not matched to a gene: 17. CDR3 size: 18 residues. Germline V lookup: CDR1 SEHNR, CDR2 FQNEAQ (reference sequence).